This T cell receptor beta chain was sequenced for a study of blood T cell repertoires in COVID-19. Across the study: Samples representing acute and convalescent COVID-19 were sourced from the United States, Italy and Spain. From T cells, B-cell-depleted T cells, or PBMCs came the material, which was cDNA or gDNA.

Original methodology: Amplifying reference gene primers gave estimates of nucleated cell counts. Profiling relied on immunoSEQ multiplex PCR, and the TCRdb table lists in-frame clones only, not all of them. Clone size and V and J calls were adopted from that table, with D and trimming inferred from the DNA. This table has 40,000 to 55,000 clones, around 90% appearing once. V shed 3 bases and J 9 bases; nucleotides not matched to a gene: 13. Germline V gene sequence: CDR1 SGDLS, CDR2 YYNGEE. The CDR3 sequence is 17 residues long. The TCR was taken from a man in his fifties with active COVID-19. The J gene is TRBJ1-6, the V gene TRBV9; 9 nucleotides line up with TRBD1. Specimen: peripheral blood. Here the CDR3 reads CASSAQTVQGAGSPLHF. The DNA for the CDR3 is TGTGCCAGCAGCGCCCAAACTGTACAGGGGGCAGGTTCACCCCTCCACTTT.